The rows below give T cell receptor beta chains drawn from one sample of a study of circulating and synovial CD4+ cells in juvenile arthritis. This table comes from immunoSEQ multiplex PCR, and its TCRdb copy is limited to in-frame clones, with some not included. The data contain tens of thousands of clones, over 95% of them seen just once; the ten biggest clones take up 0.15% to 0.2%. Specimen: CD4+ T cells from blood. The receptors originated from a human donor with juvenile idiopathic arthritis. The CDR3 runs from the conserved cysteine through the conserved F or W. A D gene is named only where the DNA matches it firmly. Not all rows give a size; the values are once, few, many and, for expanded clones, a class.

NA	TRBV7-9	TRBD2	TRBJ2-1	TGTGCCAGCAGTGCTGGACTAGCGGGGGGCCGCTCCTACAATGAGCAGTTCTTC	CASSAGLAGGRSYNEQFF
NA	TRBV5-8	TRBD1	TRBJ2-7	TGTGCCAGCAGCTTGGTTGTGGGACAGAAGGACTCCTACGAGCAGTACTTC	CASSLVVGQKDSYEQYF
NA	TRBV9	TRBD1	TRBJ2-5	TGTGCCAGCAGCGCGGGACAGGGGGCGGAAGAGACCCAGTACTTC	CASSAGQGAEETQYF
NA	TRBV5-1	TRBD1	TRBJ1-1	TGCGCCAGCAGCTCGGGGACAGGTTTTTACACTGAAGCTTTCTTT	CASSSGTGFYTEAFF
once	TRBV14	NA	TRBJ1-1	TGTGCCAGCAGCCAAGATAGATCGGGGGAAGCTTTCTTT	CASSQDRSGEAFF
NA	TRBV5-1	TRBD1	TRBJ2-7	TGCGCCAGCAGCGGGCGGACAGGGTCACCCCCTTGGGAGCAGTACTTC	CASSGRTGSPPWEQYF
NA	TRBV2	NA	TRBJ1-2	TGTGCCAGCCGACCGGGGAAGATACAAAGCTATGGCTACACCTTC	CASRPGKIQSYGYTF
NA	TRBV27	NA	TRBJ1-2	TGTGCCAGCAGTCCGCAATCGCCGGGCTATGGCTACACCTTC	CASSPQSPGYGYTF
NA	TRBV5-1	TRBD1	TRBJ2-1	TGCGCCAGCAGCCCCCAGACAGGGATAGGTGAGCAGTTCTTC	CASSPQTGIGEQFF
NA	TRBV6-6	NA	TRBJ2-3	TGTGCCAGCACCATGCAGGGGAGTACGCAGTATTTT	CASTMQGSTQYF
NA	TRBV6-5	TRBD1	TRBJ1-2	TGTGCCAGCAGGGACAGGGGAGAAGCGGGCTATGGCTACACCTTC	CASRDRGEAGYGYTF
NA	TRBV11-3	NA	TRBJ2-3	TGTGCCAGCAGCCCATCGACAGTTAACACAGATACGCAGTATTTT	CASSPSTVNTDTQYF
NA	TRBV19	TRBD2	TRBJ2-1	TGTGCCACCTCGGGACTACCCGCATATGAGCAGTTCTTC	CATSGLPAYEQFF
NA	TRBV7-9	TRBD1	TRBJ1-2	TGTGCCAGCAGCTTAGTGGCAGGGGGCTCACCCTCTAACTATGGCTACACCTTC	CASSLVAGGSPSNYGYTF
NA	TRBV6-1	NA	TRBJ1-5	TGTGCCAGCAGTGACATACAGAGAGGCAATCAGCCCCAGCATTTT	CASSDIQRGNQPQHF
NA	TRBV6-1	NA	TRBJ1-5	TGTGCCAGCAGTGAAAACGGGGGGGGAGGCAATCAGCCCCAGCATTTT	CASSENGGGGNQPQHF
NA	TRBV28	NA	TRBJ1-1	TGTGCCAGCAGCCATCAGGGGCTCTTCGAGGCTTTCTTT	CASSHQGLFEAFF
NA	TRBV18	TRBD2	TRBJ2-5	TGTGCCAGCTCCCGCTACACTTCGACTAGCGGGGAGGAGACCCAGTACTTC	CASSRYTSTSGEETQYF
NA	TRBV10-2	NA	TRBJ2-7	TGCGCCAGCAGTCCCTTCAGGGGAGCCGCCTCCTACGAGCAGTACTTC	CASSPFRGAASYEQYF
NA	TRBV2	NA	TRBJ1-2	TGTGCCAGCAGTTCCCAGGGGTCCCCGTCAGAAGGCTACACCTTC	CASSSQGSPSEGYTF
once	TRBV9	TRBD2	TRBJ2-1	TGTGCCAGCAGCGCCGGGACTAGCGGGAGTCCCTACAATGAGCAGTTCTTC	CASSAGTSGSPYNEQFF
NA	TRBV30	TRBD2	TRBJ2-1	TGTGCCTGGAGTGTACGAGGAATAGCGGGACGTAATGAGCAGTTCTTC	CAWSVRGIAGRNEQFF
NA	TRBV6-1	NA	TRBJ1-3	TGTGCCAGCACCGAGAACTCTGGAAACACCATATATTTT	CASTENSGNTIYF
NA	TRBV15	NA	TRBJ1-2	TGTGCCACCAGCAGGGTCCCAGCCCGCAGGGACTATGGCTACACCTTC	CATSRVPARRDYGYTF
NA	TRBV28	NA	TRBJ1-1	TGTGCCAGCAGTCCGCCCCGATATAGGAGGGACGGCACTGAAGCTTTCTTT	CASSPPRYRRDGTEAFF
NA	TRBV20-1	NA	TRBJ2-5	TGCAGTGCCTTCACAGGGACCCAGTACTTC	CSAFTGTQYF
NA	TRBV7-2	TRBD2	TRBJ2-5	TGTGCCAGCAGCTTAGCGCGGGGGGATGGGACCCAGTACTTC	CASSLARGDGTQYF
NA	TRBV10-3	TRBD1	TRBJ2-1	TGTGCCATCGCAGGGGGTTCCTACAATGAGCAGTTCTTC	CAIAGGSYNEQFF
NA	TRBV5-4	NA	TRBJ1-2	TGTGCCAGCAGCTTGGGAGAGGCTAACTATGGCTACACCTTC	CASSLGEANYGYTF
NA	TRBV6-1	NA	TRBJ2-5	TGTGCCATTACAGGGTTAGAGACCCAGTACTTC	CAITGLETQYF
NA	TRBV20-1	TRBD1	TRBJ1-1	TGCAGGGGGACAGAGAACACTGAAGCTTTCTTT	CRGTENTEAFF
NA	TRBV7-8	NA	TRBJ1-2	TGTGCCAGCAGCCGGACAGAAAACTATGGCTACACCTTC	CASSRTENYGYTF